Below, 9 T cell receptor beta chains from the same sample are listed, as sequenced in a study of shared T cell receptors in the human thymus. This table comes from immunoSEQ multiplex PCR, and its TCRdb copy is limited to in-frame clones, with some not included. The sample lists 550,000 to 800,000 clones, 70% to 90% occurring once. This sample also belongs to another study, concerning human thymus T cells.

Sequencing was carried out using thymocytes. These receptors were taken from a girl under three years old with a congenital heart defect.

This clone was found once. The V and J genes are TRBV27 and TRBJ1-4, with D perhaps TRBD1 (6 bases). There are 15 residues in the CDR3. The germline V gene has CDR1 MNHEY and CDR2 SMNVEV (reference sequence). V lost 5 bases and J lost 7, with 17 bases in between. In DNA, the CDR3 is TGTGCCAGCAGTCCCCTACAGGGAAGGGGTGAAAAACTGTTTTTT. Its protein product is CASSPLQGRGEKLFF.

V gene TRBV5-1 combines with J gene TRBJ2-5; D is unresolved. The CDR3 length is 17 residues. The germline V and J ends were trimmed by 0 bases and 4 bases, with 19 bases remaining between them. The V gene's germline CDR1 is SGHRS and CDR2 YFSETQ. The CDR3 spells CASSLVRLVPHRETQYF. As DNA, the CDR3 is TGCGCCAGCAGCTTGGTGAGGCTAGTCCCACATCGAGAGACCCAGTACTTC.

The chain combines TRBV7-8 with TRBJ1-1; 8 bases align to TRBD1. Germline values: CDR1 SGHVS, CDR2 FQNEAQ. CDR3 length: 17 residues. Losses at the gene ends were 1 base for V and 0 bases for J; bases not matched to a gene: 7. CDR3 in amino acids: CASSLEGRGPVNTEAFF. CDR3 sequence (DNA): TGTGCCAGCAGCTTAGAAGGCAGGGGGCCTGTGAACACTGAAGCTTTCTTT.

This rearrangement joins TRBV28 to TRBJ2-7; a weak D match, TRBD1 (5 bases). The germline CDR1 and CDR2 sequences are MDHEN and SYDVKM. The length of the CDR3 is 15 residues. Trimming took off 4 bases at V and 3 bases at J, with 16 bases between the two ends. CDR3 region: CASSSPRDRIYEQYF. The CDR3 region has the DNA TGTGCCAGCAGTTCCCCCCGTGACAGAATCTACGAGCAGTACTTC.

The chain joins TRBV5-1 to TRBJ2-2; 7 nucleotides agree with TRBD1. The CDR3 is made up of 17 amino acids. V shed 2 bases and J 6 bases; nucleotides not matched to a gene: 13. CDR1 is SGHRS and CDR2 is YFSETQ in the germline V gene. In DNA form, the CDR3 reads TGCGCCAGCAGCTTTTTTTTGATTAGGGGGCGTGCCGGGGAGCTGTTTTTT. This encodes CASSFFLIRGRAGELFF.

This clone was counted between two and nine times. This sequence joins TRBV15 and TRBJ1-2, with unresolved D. The CDR3 loop spans 18 amino acids. Germline V gene sequence: CDR1 LNHNV, CDR2 YYDKDF (reference sequence). Deletions cut 1 base from V and 1 base from J, with 19 bases between. CDR3 in DNA: TGTGCCACCAGCAGAGGAGGGCCATCGGAACGCAGTAACTATGGCTACACCTTC. Amino acid sequence: CATSRGGPSERSNYGYTF.

The chain recombines TRBV9 with TRBJ1-2; 7 bases line up with TRBD1. Per the germline V gene, CDR1 is SGDLS and CDR2 is YYNGEE. Unmatched junction bases numbered 6, after V lost 4 bases and J lost 6 bases. The CDR3 is 13 residues long. CDR3 DNA: TGTGCCAGCAGCAACAGACAGGGTGATGGCTACACCTTC. It is translated as CASSNRQGDGYTF.

This CDR3 reads CSVTGLTYNEQFF. The CDR3 DNA reads as TGCAGCGTTACAGGGTTAACCTACAATGAGCAGTTCTTC. This chain links TRBV29-1 with TRBJ2-1; a weak D match, TRBD1 (6 bases). There are 13 residues in the CDR3. Trimming took off 5 bases at V and 2 bases at J, with 10 bases between the two ends. CDR1 is SQVTM and CDR2 is ANQGSEA in the germline V gene.

The chain links TRBV6-1 to TRBJ2-2; TRBD1 might be the D (6 bases). The V and J ends lost 0 bases and 1 base respectively, with 15 bases between them. The germline gives CDR1 MNHNS, CDR2 SASEGT. The CDR3 is 18 residues long. CDR3 DNA: TGTGCCAGCAGTGAAGCGCTTTTCACAGGGAGGAACACCGGGGAGCTGTTTTTT. This codes for CASSEALFTGRNTGELFF.